This T cell receptor beta chain originates from a study of CD8+ T cells in alopecia areata. Study-level background: Tofacitinib therapy took 6 to 18 months; 6 months off drug came after. Study findings and constraints: Treatment with tofacitinib significantly lowered scalp clonality and reduced expanded CD8+ clones among the top 100.

This clone has a single count. What it recognizes is unknown. CDR1 and CDR2 from the germline V gene are SGHRS and YFSETQ. V lost 5 bases and J 8 bases, leaving 11 bases between the germline ends. CDR3 length: 13 amino acids. Regarding treatment: oral pan-JAK inhibitor, 5-10 mg twice daily. Individuals with alopecia areata gave both lesional scalp punch biopsies and peripheral blood for collection. Investigators isolated RNA and reverse transcribed it into cDNA to act as the sequencing template. Repertoires were generated with immunoSEQ multiplex PCR, while TCRdb's copy carries only in-frame clones and drops some. The sample lists 150,000 to 200,000 clones, around three fifths occurring once.

This receptor was identified in a human donor with alopecia areata. The chain recombines TRBV5-1 with TRBJ1-6; D remains ambiguous. Specimen: CD4+ T cells sorted from blood, collected at week 24, from a patient treated with tofacitinib. The CDR3 DNA sequence: TGCGCCAGCAGGGGTGGCGAGGATTCACCCCTCCACTTT. Translating it yields CASRGGEDSPLHF.